This T cell receptor beta chain was found in a study of cytomegalovirus exposure and HLA in healthy donors (dated by TCRdb to about 2017). With respect to the entire study: According to a later analysis, one platform produced both the 120 validation repertoires and the 550 to 800 repertoires of the first cohort. The aim of the study was to test whether cataloging public T cell receptors could identify signatures of past pathogen exposure. In addition to the first cohort of 666 subjects, a separate validation cohort of 120 different subjects was used. To predict cytomegalovirus infection status, the study brought together high-throughput TCR immunosequencing, statistical association of individual TCRs with disease status, and machine learning. Results and caveats for the whole study, not just this receptor: Most TCR sequences were seen in very few donors, while some public TCRs were found in many individuals. A total of 150 or so TCR beta chains were listed by the study as associated with cytomegalovirus. The classifier was reported to diagnose cytomegalovirus status with high specificity and sensitivity in both the original and validation cohorts. In a later analysis, TCRs clustered in the first cohort were found to also tend to co-occur in the 130 or so validation repertoires, with about 94% of cluster scores above 0. According to the authors, the approach could potentially be generalized to other disease states and immunological phenotypes. In vitro tests confirmed that a few of the cytomegalovirus-associated TCR beta chains recognize cytomegalovirus antigens. All 120 or so repertoires were used to score co-occurrence in the validation cohort in a later analysis, because that analysis had no HLA typing for the cohort.

The donors belonged to the validation cohort of over a hundred subjects, which was separate from the approximately 700-subject first cohort. Library prep was done by the immunoSEQ multiplex PCR assay. Processing in the source paper ran as follows. A statistical classification framework was built for diagnosing cytomegalovirus status from the catalog of TCR beta chain sequences. The source is immuneACCESS, and TCRdb retained only in-frame sequences with V and J called. Part of the clones is not carried over; for the studies checked, unresolved V genes explain less than half of this, and the remainder is unexplained. That table furnishes V, J and clone size, whereas the DNA furnished D and trimming. The sample table shows approximately 88,000 clones, and 96% are seen once. The ten top clones hold 1.3% of the sample. Notes on this clone: Its antigen has not been determined. Base-call qualities are not available, and no considerably larger clone is one nucleotide away.

V is reduced by 3 bases and J by 1 base, leaving a spacing of 6 bases between them. Sequences MNHEY (CDR1) and SVGAGI (CDR2) are obtained from the germline V gene. Including the terminal cysteine and phenylalanine, the CDR3 comprises 14 residues. CDR3 DNA is the only sequence kept; it has 42 bases, read in frame from the first base. The specimen was PBMCs. The source is a young woman in good health and CMV-seronegative. The V and J segments used are TRBV6-5 and TRBJ2-2, with a tentative D gene TRBD2 over 5 matching bases. Read as DNA, the sequence is TGTGCCAGCAGTTATCGGGGGAACACCGGGGAGCTGTTTTTT. Translated, this is CASSYRGNTGELFF.